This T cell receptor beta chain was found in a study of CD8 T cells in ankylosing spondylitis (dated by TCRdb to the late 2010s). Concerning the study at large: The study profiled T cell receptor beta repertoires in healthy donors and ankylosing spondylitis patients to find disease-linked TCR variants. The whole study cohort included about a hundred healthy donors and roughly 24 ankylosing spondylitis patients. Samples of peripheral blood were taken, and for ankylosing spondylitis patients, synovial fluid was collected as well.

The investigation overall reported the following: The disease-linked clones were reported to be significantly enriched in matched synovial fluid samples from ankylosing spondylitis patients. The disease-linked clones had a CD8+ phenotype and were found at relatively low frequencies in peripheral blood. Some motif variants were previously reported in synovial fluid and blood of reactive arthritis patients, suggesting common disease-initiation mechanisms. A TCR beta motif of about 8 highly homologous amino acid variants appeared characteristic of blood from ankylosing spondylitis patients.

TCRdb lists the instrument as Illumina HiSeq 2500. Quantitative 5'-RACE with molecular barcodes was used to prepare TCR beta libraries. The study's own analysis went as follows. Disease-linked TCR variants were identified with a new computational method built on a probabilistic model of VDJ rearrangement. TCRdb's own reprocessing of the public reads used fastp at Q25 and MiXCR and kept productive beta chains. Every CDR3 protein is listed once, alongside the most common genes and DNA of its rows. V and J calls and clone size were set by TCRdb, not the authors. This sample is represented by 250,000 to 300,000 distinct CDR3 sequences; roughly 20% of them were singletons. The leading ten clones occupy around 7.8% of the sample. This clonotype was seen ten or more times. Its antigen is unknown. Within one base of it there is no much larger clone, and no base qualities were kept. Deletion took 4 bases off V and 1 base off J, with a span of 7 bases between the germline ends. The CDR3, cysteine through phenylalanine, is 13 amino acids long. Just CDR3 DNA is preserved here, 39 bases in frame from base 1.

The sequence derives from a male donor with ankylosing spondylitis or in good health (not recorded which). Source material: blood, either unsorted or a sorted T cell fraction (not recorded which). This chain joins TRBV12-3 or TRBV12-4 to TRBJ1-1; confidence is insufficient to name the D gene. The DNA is TGTGCCAGCAGTTCAAACAGGAACACTGAAGCTTTCTTT. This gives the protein CASSSNRNTEAFF.